The sequence of this TCR beta chain was determined in a study of T cell repertoires in cytomegalovirus infection. The overall study: Shared public TCR beta signatures pointed to both CMV infection and a matching HLA type.

On this clonotype: What it binds is unknown.

A single record per CDR3 protein comes from TCRdb applying MiXCR to the reads. The data show 450,000 to 600,000 distinct CDR3 sequences, 33% seen once. V was trimmed by 0 bases and J by 0 bases, leaving 12 bases between them. The CDR3 consists of 17 residues. CDR1 and CDR2 from the germline V gene are LGHNA and YSLEER. Source: cultured PBMCs, taken from culture after CMV antigen stimulation. This sequence joins TRBV4-3 and TRBJ2-1, with no clear D. The receptor comes from a human donor in good health (CMV status not recorded). Some clones in this sample may be carry-over from other donors' samples. The CDR3 loop reads CASSQDRMAFSYNEQFF. The DNA for the CDR3 is TGCGCCAGCAGCCAAGATAGGATGGCATTCTCCTACAATGAGCAGTTCTTC.